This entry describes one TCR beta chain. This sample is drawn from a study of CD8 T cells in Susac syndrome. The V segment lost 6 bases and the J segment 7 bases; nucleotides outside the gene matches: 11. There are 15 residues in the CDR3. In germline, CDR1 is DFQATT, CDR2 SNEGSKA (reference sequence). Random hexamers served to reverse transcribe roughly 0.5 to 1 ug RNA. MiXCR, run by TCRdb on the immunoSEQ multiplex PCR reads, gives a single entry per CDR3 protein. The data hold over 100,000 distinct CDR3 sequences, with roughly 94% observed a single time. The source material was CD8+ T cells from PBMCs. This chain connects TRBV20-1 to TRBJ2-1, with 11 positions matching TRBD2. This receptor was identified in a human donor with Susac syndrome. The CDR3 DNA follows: TGCAGTGCCCTCGGCGGACTAGCGGGTCGTAATGAGCAGTTCTTC. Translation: CSALGGLAGRNEQFF.